The 10 T cell receptor beta chains in this list originate from one sample, sequenced in a study of T cells in Graves' hyperthyroidism and ophthalmopathy. RNA transcripts were the template for amplifying TCR beta CDR3 regions. RT-PCR in the first round (using the HTBI primer set) targeted the TCR CDR3. Each CDR3 protein is one row after TCRdb ran MiXCR on the multiplex PCR reads. The profile shows a few hundred thousand distinct CDR3 sequences, around 20% of them singletons. Sequencing used blood. Every receptor here comes from a man aged 18 to 30 with Graves' hyperthyroidism.

This clonotype has ten or more counts. This chain uses TRBV30 with TRBJ1-1, with no clear D. The ends were cut back, 5 bases at V and 1 base at J, with 8 bases in the middle. Germline V gene sequence: CDR1 GTSNPN, CDR2 SVGIG (reference sequence). The CDR3 has 12 residues. As DNA, the CDR3 is TGTGCCTGGTCCAAGGGGAACACTGAAGCTTTCTTT. Protein product: CAWSKGNTEAFF.

This clonotype was counted a few times. The chain recombines TRBV12-3 or TRBV12-4 with TRBJ1-2; 9 nucleotides align to TRBD1. CDR3 length: 17 amino acids. The V segment lost 2 bases and the J segment 1 base; nucleotides outside the gene matches: 8. The CDR3 region is CASSLTPDRGSNYGYTF. The CDR3 DNA is TGTGCCAGCAGTTTAACCCCCGACAGGGGGAGTAACTATGGCTACACCTTC.

This clonotype was detected once. The rearrangement joins TRBV28 to TRBJ2-7; TRBD1 matches at 8 bases. This CDR3 contains 15 residues. CDR1 is MDHEN, CDR2 SYDVKM, per germline. Trimming cost V 7 bases and J 4 bases; bases outside gene matches: 12. CDR3 DNA: TGTGCCAGCAAGACCGGGACAGGCCTATCATACGAGCAGTACTTC. It is translated as CASKTGTGLSYEQYF.

In this sample, this clonotype turned up many times. This chain joins TRBV6-1 and TRBJ2-7, with 8 bases fitting TRBD1. The CDR3 loop spans 15 amino acids. The trim removed 2 bases at V and 4 bases at J, leaving 7 bases unmatched. Germline loops: CDR1 MNHNS, CDR2 SASEGT. CDR3 protein: CASSEYGTGNYEQYF. CDR3 bases: TGTGCCAGCAGTGAATACGGGACAGGAAATTACGAGCAGTACTTC.

Many counts were recorded for this clonotype. This sequence joins TRBV7-3 and TRBJ1-1; 9 positions match TRBD1. This CDR3 comprises 16 residues. J was trimmed by 0 bases and V by 6 bases; bases with no gene match: 8. Germline V CDR1 and CDR2: SGHTA, FQGTGA. The chain's CDR3 is CASSSGQGSLNTEAFF. For the CDR3, the DNA is TGTGCCAGCAGTTCGGGACAGGGCAGTTTGAACACTGAAGCTTTCTTT. The variable domain in full, with the rest retrieved from reference TRBV7-3 and TRBJ1-1, is GAGVSQTPSNKVTEKGKYVELRCDPISGHTALYWYRQSLGQGPEFLIYFQGTGAADDSGLPNDRFFAVRPEGSVSTLKIQRTERGDSAVYLCASSSGQGSLNTEAFFGQGTRLTVV.

This clonotype was seen ten or more times. This rearrangement joins TRBV11-2 to TRBJ2-7, with D tentatively TRBD1 or TRBD2 (5 bases each). The CDR3 is 14 amino acids. Between the trimmed V and J ends, which lost 5 bases and 2 bases, there was a span of 13 bases. The germline V gene encodes CDR1 SGHAT and CDR2 FQNNGV. The CDR3 DNA reads as TGTGCCAGCAGCGACGGGACGGAGACCTACGAGCAGTACTTC. It specifies CASSDGTETYEQYF. Using reference TRBV11-2 and TRBJ2-7 for the parts outside the CDR3, the full variable domain is EAGVAQSPRYKIIEKRQSVAFWCNPISGHATLYWYQQILGQGPKLLIQFQNNGVVDDSQLPKDRFSAERLKGVDSTLKIQPAKLEDSAVYLCASSDGTETYEQYFGPGTRLTVT.

This clonotype was counted ten times or more. The CDR3, as DNA: TGTGCCAGCAGCTTTTCGGGGGTTCATGGCTACACCTTC. The encoded protein is CASSFSGVHGYTF. The gene calls are TRBV11-2 and TRBJ1-2, with D maybe TRBD1 (5 bases). The germline CDR1 and CDR2 sequences are SGHAT and FQNNGV. The CDR3 is made up of 13 amino acids. The V and J ends lost 3 bases and 6 bases respectively, with 11 bases between them.

V and J are TRBV15 and TRBJ1-5, with TRBD1 matching over 9 bases. Germline V lookup: CDR1 LNHNV, CDR2 YYDKDF (reference sequence). With 8 bases clipped from V and 0 bases from J, the junction kept 2 bases outside the gene matches. CDR3 length: 14 residues. In nucleotides, the CDR3 is TGTGCCACCGGGACAGGGTATAGCAATCAGCCCCAGCATTTT. Translating gives CATGTGYSNQPQHF.

This clonotype was seen many times. The chain carries TRBV24-1 and TRBJ1-2, with D possibly TRBD1 on 5 matching bases. Trimming removed 3 bases at V and 5 bases at J, with 12 bases between. The CDR3 length is 14 residues. The germline CDR1 and CDR2 sequences are KGHDR and SFDVKD. CDR3 coding DNA: TGTGCCACCAGTGATGCGGACAACTCTTATGGCTACACCTTC. Translating gives CATSDADNSYGYTF.

This clonotype was seen repeatedly, ten times or more. This chain joins TRBV2 and TRBJ1-2; D gene uncertain. The CDR3 is made up of 13 amino acids. Germline V gene data show CDR1 as SNHLY and CDR2 as FYNNEI. The V gene lost 3 bases and the J gene lost 4 bases, with 9 bases spanning the gap. CDR3: CASSEGRLYGYTF. CDR3 nucleotides: TGTGCCAGCAGTGAGGGCAGACTCTATGGCTACACCTTC.